Below, one T cell receptor (beta chain) is given with its context. What antigen it recognizes has not been identified. Base qualities are not at hand, and no much larger clone is one base apart. In the prospective study, participants were roughly 18 to 95 years old, resided in 24 geographic areas of the United States, and were enrolled through a virtual design. Cohort assignment in the prospective study relied on participant-reported clinical history from a screening survey and a study questionnaire. Mobile phlebotomists in the prospective study collected whole blood, serum and a nasopharyngeal or oropharyngeal swab from every participant. Participants in the prospective study had the option to provide additional blood draws and questionnaires over a roughly two-month period. Prospective study blood samples were shipped either frozen or at room temperature before DNA extraction. This specimen comes from a study of blood T cell repertoires in COVID-19 (dated by TCRdb to 2018 to 2020). Broadly, across the study: Samples covering the acute and convalescent phases of COVID-19 were provided by collaborators in the United States, Italy and Spain. The material from the prospective study consisted of cDNA or gDNA derived from T cells, B-cell-depleted T cells, or PBMCs. Subjects who had been exposed to COVID-19, were actively infected with it, or had recovered from it provided the deeply sampled blood TCRbeta repertoires that made up the dataset. The repertoires were released in a freely available public database meant as a resource for research on the immune response to SARS-CoV-2. The samples were drawn from two sources: the first 160 participants of the ongoing ImmuneRACE study, and fewer than 1,500 subjects contributed by 6 global collaborators. Sample metadata almost always included a de-identified subject ID, COVID-19 status, age in years and sex. Where available, HLA class I and class II types were taken from metadata supplied by the sample provider and were not determined by assay-based typing.

What the study reported, not specific to this receptor: The amount of clinical and demographic metadata varied by source and participant and was provided uncurated.

TCRbeta CDR3 regions were amplified from genomic DNA using the immunoSEQ Assay, a bias-controlled multiplex PCR. The published analysis was carried out like this. Within the assay, amplification of reference gene primers was used to estimate how many nucleated cells each sample contained. To quantify the absolute abundance of each unique TCRbeta CDR3 rearrangement, sequence reads were collapsed and filtered. Productive Simpson clonality was computed per sample as the square root of Simpson's diversity index over productive rearrangements. The immuneACCESS repertoire file appears here via TCRdb, limited to in-frame rearrangements. These files lack a portion of the clones; in checked studies, under half of the deficit traces to unresolved V genes, and the cause of the others is not known. V and J calls and clone size follow that table, whereas D and trimming were derived from the DNA. The sample profile shows 200,000 or so clones; approximately 86% of them were found once. The ten largest clones add up to 3% to 4% of the sample.

V loses 3 bases of germline sequence and J loses 0 bases, and the interval between the two ends is 6 bases. From a lookup of the germline V gene (reference sequence), CDR1 and CDR2 are SEHNR and FQNEAQ. Measured from the cysteine to the phenylalanine, the CDR3 is 14 residues long. Only CDR3 DNA is held: 42 bases, read in frame from base 1. Recombination joined TRBV7-9 with TRBJ1-3; a tentative D match to TRBD1 spans 5 bases. The sample was PBMCs or T cells enriched from blood (not recorded which). The TCR sequence derives from a woman in her 40s with acute COVID-19. The CDR3: CASSLGGSGNTIYF. The DNA sequence is as follows: TGTGCCAGCAGCTTGGGGGGCTCTGGAAACACCATATATTTT.